The next 26 T cell receptor beta chains were all read from a single sample in a study of blood T cell repertoires in COVID-19. Only in-frame clones appear in the TCRdb table, and some are missing; sequencing was by immunoSEQ multiplex PCR. This table has around 99,000 clones, approximately 90% appearing once. Sequencing was performed on peripheral blood. The receptors derive from a man aged 45-65 years with active or convalescent COVID-19.

The gene calls are TRBV10-3 and TRBJ1-5; possible D gene TRBD1, 6 bases. The CDR3 is 14 amino acids. Trimming took 0 bases from V and 5 from J, leaving 8 bases between them. Germline CDR1 reads ENHRY; CDR2 reads SYGVKD. DNA of the CDR3: TGTGCCATCAGTGAGTCGAAGGGGGATCAGCCCCAGCATTTT. This sequence encodes CAISESKGDQPQHF.

This chain connects TRBV5-1 to TRBJ2-1, with 10 bases that match TRBD2. V shed 4 bases, J shed 3 bases, and the junction held 7 bases outside the gene matches. The germline V gene has CDR1 SGHRS and CDR2 YFSETQ. There are 16 residues in the CDR3. The CDR3: CASSPLLAGGYNEQFF. DNA for the CDR3: TGCGCCAGCAGCCCCTTATTAGCGGGAGGCTACAATGAGCAGTTCTTC.

Notes on this clone: Other DNA sequences in the sample encode the same CDR3. The V call is TRBV29-1, the J call TRBJ1-2; D uncertain. This CDR3 is built from 13 residues. In germline, CDR1 is SQVTM, CDR2 ANQGSEA. V lost 3 bases to trimming and J lost 0 bases, with 8 bases between them. The CDR3 nucleotides read TGCAGCGTTGATGGAGGTACTAACTATGGCTACACCTTC. Its protein is CSVDGGTNYGYTF.

This chain uses TRBV3-1 (or the pseudogene TRBV3-2) with TRBJ1-1; tentatively, D is TRBD1 (6 bases). V shed 4 bases and J shed 6 bases, with 15 bases lying between them. The CDR3 loop spans 14 amino acids. The germline V gene encodes CDR1 LGHDT and CDR2 YNNKEL (reference sequence). The CDR3 DNA follows: TGTGCCAGCAGCCCGGATGGGGGCGGCTCTGAAGCTTTCTTT. Its translation is CASSPDGGGSEAFF.

This rearrangement joins TRBV18 to TRBJ1-2, with TRBD1 matching over 8 bases. J was trimmed by 7 bases and V by 6 bases; bases with no gene match: 10. The CDR3 has 14 amino acids. Germline CDR1 and CDR2: KGHSH and LQKENI. CDR3 in amino acids: CASSDGQGGSGYTF. CDR3 bases: TGTGCCAGCTCTGATGGACAGGGCGGGAGTGGCTACACCTTC.

V and J are TRBV6-5 and TRBJ1-1; tentatively, D is TRBD1 (6 bases). CDR3 length: 13 amino acids. Per the germline V gene, CDR1 is MNHEY and CDR2 is SVGAGI. The V end was cut by 8 bases, the J end by 6 bases, with 16 bases between. The CDR3 sequence: CASRGRGSAEAFF. CDR3 sequence (DNA): TGTGCCAGCCGGGGAAGGGGGAGTGCTGAAGCTTTCTTT.

V is TRBV6-6 and J is TRBJ1-2, with 8 bases fitting TRBD1. Trimming at V came to 6 bases and at J to 3 bases, leaving 12 bases not matched to a gene. This CDR3 comprises 16 residues. Germline V lookup: CDR1 MNHNY, CDR2 SVGAGI (reference sequence). Here the CDR3 DNA reads TGTGCCAGCAGCACAGGGGGGGGAAGATTGGACTATGGCTACACCTTC. This codes for CASSTGGGRLDYGYTF.

V and J are TRBV30 and TRBJ1-1; D possibly corresponds to TRBD1 (5 bases). Trimming cost V 0 bases and J 6 bases, with 14 bases left between them. CDR1 and CDR2 (germline): GTSNPN, SVGIG (reference sequence). The length of the CDR3 is 14 residues. In nucleotides, the CDR3 is TGTGCCTGGAGTGTAAAGGGGCTAGGTTCTGAAGCTTTCTTT. Translation: CAWSVKGLGSEAFF.

This chain connects TRBV6-5 to TRBJ2-5; tentatively, D is TRBD2 (7 bases). Germline CDR1 and CDR2: MNHEY and SVGAGI. The CDR3 is made up of 14 amino acids. V lost 1 base to trimming and J lost 5 bases, with 11 bases between them. CDR3 protein: CASSYYGGPETQYF. DNA for the CDR3: TGTGCCAGCAGTTACTACGGGGGGCCCGAGACCCAGTACTTC.

This clone was recorded once. V usage is TRBV27 and J usage is TRBJ2-3, with 7 bases that match TRBD2. Trimming removed 7 bases from V and 3 bases from J; junction bases left unmatched: 19. This CDR3 region has 18 residues. CDR1 is MNHEY, CDR2 SMNVEV, per germline (reference sequence). CDR3 loop: CASTGALWEGLGTDTQYF. The DNA for the CDR3 is TGTGCCAGCACTGGAGCTTTGTGGGAGGGCCTGGGGACAGATACGCAGTATTTT.

The gene calls are TRBV7-8 and TRBJ1-1; possibly TRBD1 for D (5 bases). The CDR3 spans 14 residues. Germline CDR1 is SGHVS and CDR2 is FQNEAQ. V was shortened by 0 bases and J by 1 base, with 6 bases between the two germline ends. CDR3 loop: CASSLAQGNTEAFF. Written as DNA, the CDR3 is TGTGCCAGCAGCTTAGCTCAGGGGAACACTGAAGCTTTCTTT.

This clone was detected only once. The rearrangement uses TRBV28 and TRBJ2-2, with 9 positions matching TRBD1. Trimming removed 4 bases from V and 1 base from J; junction bases left unmatched: 7. This CDR3 comprises 17 residues. Germline CDR1 reads MDHEN; CDR2 reads SYDVKM. The CDR3 here is CASSYHGTGRNTGELFF. CDR3 in DNA: TGTGCCAGCAGTTACCACGGGACAGGGAGGAACACCGGGGAGCTGTTTTTT.

The rearrangement links TRBV5-4 to TRBJ2-3; D perhaps matches TRBD1 (6 bases). Germline values: CDR1 SGHNT, CDR2 YYREEE (reference sequence). V lost 2 bases, J lost 0 bases, and 10 bases lay in between. This CDR3 is 15 amino acids long. CDR3 bases: TGTGCCAGCAGCTTCAGGGGCGGTAGCACAGATACGCAGTATTTT. It yields the protein CASSFRGGSTDTQYF.

The chain combines TRBV19 with TRBJ2-3; maybe TRBD1 (5 bases). V was clipped by 6 bases and J by 0 bases, with 16 bases between them. CDR3 size: 16 residues. The germline gives CDR1 LNHDA, CDR2 SQIVND (reference sequence). Written as DNA, the CDR3 is TGTGCCAGTAGCCCCGTAGTGGGGCCTAGCACAGATACGCAGTATTTT. It is translated as CASSPVVGPSTDTQYF.

The V gene is TRBV9, the J gene TRBJ2-3; 7 nucleotides match TRBD2. With V trimmed by 4 bases and J by 0 bases, 2 bases remained unmatched. CDR1 is SGDLS and CDR2 is YYNGEE in the germline V gene. This CDR3 region has 14 residues. CDR3 sequence: CASSLGGSTDTQYF. CDR3 nucleotide sequence: TGTGCCAGCAGCCTGGGAGGGAGCACAGATACGCAGTATTTT.

The chain recombines TRBV5-1 with TRBJ1-2; possibly TRBD1 for D (6 bases). This CDR3 is built from 13 residues. V lost 4 bases and J lost 6, with 13 bases in between. The V gene's germline CDR1 is SGHRS and CDR2 YFSETQ. The CDR3 bases are TGCGCCAGCAGCCGGATGGGGGCTGATGGCTACACCTTC. It codes for CASSRMGADGYTF. The whole variable domain, filled in from reference TRBV5-1 and TRBJ1-2, reads KAGVTQTPRYLIKTRGQQVTLSCSPISGHRSVSWYQQTPGQGLQFLFEYFSETQRNKGNFPGRFSGRQFSNSRSEMNVSTLELGDSALYLCASSRMGADGYTFGSGTRLTVV.

There are a few counts of this clone. The J gene is TRBJ2-3, the V gene TRBV19, with 7 bases lining up with TRBD1. Per germline, CDR1 LNHDA and CDR2 SQIVND (reference sequence). The CDR3 consists of 11 residues. Unmatched junction bases numbered 3, after V lost 8 bases and J lost 7 bases. The CDR3 coding sequence is TGTGCCAGTTTGACAGGGCATACGCAGTATTTT. Residues: CASLTGHTQYF.

V is TRBV10-1 and J is TRBJ2-3; the D gene is possibly TRBD2 (5 bases). The CDR3 extends over 15 amino acids. CDR1 is WNHNN and CDR2 is SYGVQD in the germline V gene (reference sequence). Trimming shortened V by 6 bases and J by 2 bases, and 15 bases separated the two germline ends. CDR3 DNA: TGCGCCAGCAGCGGACTCGAAAAGGACACAGATACGCAGTATTTT. The encoded protein is CASSGLEKDTDTQYF.

The chain uses TRBV6-5 and TRBJ1-1; TRBD1 matches 7 bases. The CDR3 contains 13 residues. The V gene end was trimmed by 5 bases and the J gene end by 6 bases; junction bases not matched to a gene: 6. The germline V gene encodes CDR1 MNHEY and CDR2 SVGAGI. The CDR3 DNA follows: TGTGCCAGCAGTCCGACAGGGTGGGCTGAAGCTTTCTTT. Amino acid sequence: CASSPTGWAEAFF.

The chain recombines TRBV6-5 with TRBJ2-2, with D perhaps TRBD2 (6 bases). The CDR3 extends over 14 amino acids. Germline CDR1 reads MNHEY; CDR2 reads SVGAGI. V lost 6 bases to trimming and J lost 9 bases, with 17 bases between them. CDR3: CASSPPGATRELFF. The CDR3 nucleotides are TGTGCCAGCAGCCCCCCGGGAGCCACTCGGGAGCTGTTTTTT.

This chain links TRBV4-1 with TRBJ2-2; TRBD2 aligns across 10 bases. The CDR3 totals 14 residues. Germline-derived CDR1 and CDR2 are MGHRA and YSYEKL. Trimming at V came to 6 bases and at J to 6 bases, leaving 4 bases not matched to a gene. CDR3: CASRPGLASGELFF. DNA for the CDR3: TGCGCCAGCAGGCCGGGACTAGCGTCCGGGGAGCTGTTTTTT.

The V call is TRBV11-2, the J call TRBJ1-1; D is perhaps TRBD1 (6 bases). Trimming took off 1 base at V and 10 bases at J, with 19 bases between the two ends. Germline values: CDR1 SGHAT, CDR2 FQNNGV. The CDR3 is 15 residues long. The CDR3 loop reads CASSLAMDGRGAAFF. The CDR3, as DNA: TGTGCCAGCAGCTTAGCGATGGACGGGAGGGGGGCAGCTTTCTTT. Complete variable domain (other parts from reference TRBV11-2 and TRBJ1-1): EAGVAQSPRYKIIEKRQSVAFWCNPISGHATLYWYQQILGQGPKLLIQFQNNGVVDDSQLPKDRFSAERLKGVDSTLKIQPAKLEDSAVYLCASSLAMDGRGAAFFGQGTRLTVV.

The chain links TRBV10-3 to TRBJ2-3; 8 nucleotides match TRBD1. CDR3 length: 13 amino acids. Per the germline V gene, CDR1 is ENHRY and CDR2 is SYGVKD. V shed 7 bases, J shed 6 bases, and the junction held 6 bases outside the gene matches. The CDR3 nucleotides are TGTGCCATCACCGGACAGGGCCTGGATACGCAGTATTTT. Translation: CAITGQGLDTQYF.

This clone was seen a few times. The chain has TRBV28 and TRBJ1-2; 8 bases are shared with TRBD1. CDR3 size: 13 residues. CDR1 MDHEN and CDR2 SYDVKM come from the germline V gene. After removal of 7 bases from V and 0 bases from J, the junction contained 1 base not matched to a gene. The CDR3 reads CASTTGANYGYTF. CDR3 coding DNA: TGTGCCAGCACGACAGGGGCTAACTATGGCTACACCTTC.

The sample holds one count of this clone. The chain combines TRBV19 with TRBJ2-7; possibly TRBD1 for D (6 bases). Germline CDR1 is LNHDA and CDR2 is SQIVND (reference sequence). V lost 5 bases, J lost 0 bases, and 11 bases lay in between. This CDR3 region has 14 residues. The DNA for the CDR3 is TGTGCCAGTAGTCCCCAGGGGACCTCCTACGAGCAGTACTTC. Protein sequence: CASSPQGTSYEQYF.

The chain uses TRBV27 and TRBJ1-1, with unresolved D. V was cut by 3 bases and J by 5 bases, with 10 bases left in between. The germline V gene encodes CDR1 MNHEY and CDR2 SMNVEV (reference sequence). CDR3 length equals 13 residues. CDR3 bases: TGTGCCAGCAGTTTCGCGTCTACGACTGAAGCTTTCTTT. This translates into CASSFASTTEAFF.